This passage covers 18 T cell receptor beta chains from one sample sequenced in a study of blood T cell repertoires in COVID-19. Sequenced by immunoSEQ multiplex PCR; TCRdb stores in-frame clones only, minus some. Of more than 400,000 clones in the sample, around 90% were seen once. Sequencing used PBMCs or T cells enriched from blood (not recorded which). These TCRs come from a woman under 30 who had recovered from COVID-19.

V gene TRBV29-1 combines with J gene TRBJ1-1; the D gene is possibly TRBD1 (6 bases). The CDR3 length is 12 residues. Germline V gene lookup returns CDR1 SQVTM and CDR2 ANQGSEA. The ends were cut back, 8 bases at V and 2 bases at J, with 12 bases in the middle. This CDR3 reads CSFRGSNTEAFF. The CDR3 DNA sequence: TGCAGCTTCAGGGGTTCTAACACTGAAGCTTTCTTT.

The rearrangement joins TRBV30 to TRBJ2-2; possible D gene TRBD2, 6 bases. The V end lost 4 bases, the J end lost 2 bases, and 11 bases lay between the germline ends. The length of the CDR3 is 14 residues. From germline, CDR1 is GTSNPN and CDR2 SVGIG (reference sequence). CDR3 DNA sequence: TGTGCCTGGACGGGACTTCCAAACACCGGGGAGCTGTTTTTT. This gives the protein CAWTGLPNTGELFF.

Note on this clone: Germline and junction disagree at one end, which may indicate a read error. The rearrangement uses TRBV11-2 and TRBJ1-6; the D gene is possibly TRBD1 (6 bases). Per the germline V gene, CDR1 is SGHAT and CDR2 is FQNNGV. The CDR3 covers 16 residues. CDR3 DNA: TGTGCCAGCAGCCGTAGGGGGGGGGAAACTAATTTACCCCTCCACTTT. It codes for CASSRRGGETNLPLHF.

The chain couples TRBV5-1 to TRBJ2-1, with TRBD1 as a possible D gene (6 bases). CDR1 SGHRS and CDR2 YFSETQ come from the germline V gene. There are 14 residues in the CDR3. V lost 0 bases and J lost 3, with 7 bases in between. The CDR3: CASSLDRDYNEQFF. The CDR3 bases are TGCGCCAGCAGCTTGGACAGGGACTACAATGAGCAGTTCTTC.

V is TRBV30 and J is TRBJ2-5; TRBD2 aligns across 10 bases. The CDR3 contains 14 residues. Germline CDR1 is GTSNPN and CDR2 is SVGIG (reference sequence). Losses at the gene ends were 3 bases for V and 5 bases for J; bases not matched to a gene: 6. CDR3 in amino acids: CAWSSSGGRETQYF. The CDR3 DNA reads as TGTGCCTGGAGCTCTAGCGGGGGCCGGGAGACCCAGTACTTC. The full variable domain, with the rest looked up from reference TRBV30 and TRBJ2-5, is SQTIHQWPATLVQPVGSPLSLECTVEGTSNPNLYWYRQAAGRGLQLLFYSVGIGQISSEVPQNLSASRPQDRQFILSSKKLLLSDSGFYLCAWSSSGGRETQYFGPGTRLLVL.

The J gene is TRBJ1-4, the V gene TRBV27; 9 nucleotides agree with TRBD1. The ends lost 4 bases at V and 8 bases at J; junction bases unmatched: 8. There are 15 residues in the CDR3. Germline V lookup: CDR1 MNHEY, CDR2 SMNVEV (reference sequence). This CDR3 reads CASSSRQGGGEKLFF. DNA of the CDR3: TGTGCCAGCAGTTCCAGACAGGGGGGAGGGGAAAAACTGTTTTTT.

The gene calls are TRBV19 and TRBJ1-2; D gene uncertain. Germline CDR1 and CDR2: LNHDA and SQIVND (reference sequence). V lost 9 bases and J 2 bases, leaving 10 bases between the germline ends. The CDR3 has 12 residues. This CDR3 reads CASLQSNYGYTF. CDR3 coding DNA: TGTGCCAGCCTCCAAAGCAACTATGGCTACACCTTC.

V and J are TRBV24-1 and TRBJ1-2; 8 bases are shared with TRBD1. Trimming took 3 bases from V and 8 from J; bases not matched to a gene: 7. From germline, CDR1 is KGHDR and CDR2 SFDVKD. CDR3 size: 14 residues. The CDR3 coding sequence is TGTGCCACCAGTGATATGGACAGGGTAGGAGGCTACACCTTC. This sequence encodes CATSDMDRVGGYTF.

The V call is TRBV7-2, the J call TRBJ1-6, with TRBD1 identical over 10 bases. The length of the CDR3 is 17 residues. V lost 4 bases to trimming and J lost 0 bases; unmatched junction nucleotides: 3. Germline V gives CDR1 SGHTA, CDR2 FQGNSA. The DNA of the CDR3 is TGTGCCAGCAGCTCGGGACAGGGGAACTCCTATAATTCACCCCTCCACTTT. Protein product: CASSSGQGNSYNSPLHF.

J is TRBJ2-5 and V is TRBV5-1, with a tentative D call TRBD1 (6 bases). CDR3 length equals 15 residues. CDR1 is SGHRS and CDR2 is YFSETQ in the germline V gene. Trimming shortened V by 3 bases and J by 5 bases, and 17 bases separated the two germline ends. As DNA, the CDR3 is TGCGCCAGCAGCTCGCCCTCACAGGGAGAGGAGACCCAGTACTTC. Translation: CASSSPSQGEETQYF.

The rearrangement links TRBV11-2 to TRBJ2-3; weak D call: TRBD2 (6 bases). Trimming cost V 8 bases and J 2 bases, with 14 bases left between them. The CDR3 sequence is 14 residues long. The germline V gene has CDR1 SGHAT and CDR2 FQNNGV. DNA for the CDR3: TGTGCCAGCGGCGAGGACTACCTCACAGATACGCAGTATTTT. Its translation: CASGEDYLTDTQYF.

This chain links TRBV7-9 with TRBJ2-7; tentative D call: TRBD2 (6 bases). The length of the CDR3 is 14 residues. Germline V gives CDR1 SEHNR, CDR2 FQNEAQ (reference sequence). The germline V and J ends were trimmed by 5 bases and 5 bases, with 16 bases remaining between them. As DNA, the CDR3 is TGTGCCAGCAGCCCCATCTGGGGGGAGGACGAGCAGTACTTC. Protein product: CASSPIWGEDEQYF.

The V call is TRBV7-2, the J call TRBJ2-1; possible D gene TRBD1, 6 bases. The V end lost 1 base, the J end lost 10 bases, and 20 bases lay between the germline ends. CDR3 length: 16 amino acids. CDR1 and CDR2 (germline): SGHTA, FQGNSA. The CDR3 protein is CASSLVGAVPPREQFF. The CDR3 DNA sequence: TGTGCCAGCAGCTTAGTGGGGGCGGTGCCCCCAAGAGAGCAGTTCTTC.

J is TRBJ1-1 and V is TRBV30; no firm D call. The CDR3 runs 14 residues. V gave up 2 bases and J gave up 4 bases, with 14 bases separating them. The germline V gene has CDR1 GTSNPN and CDR2 SVGIG (reference sequence). In DNA form, the CDR3 reads TGTGCCTGGAGTTCGTGGCGAGGGAGCACTGAAGCTTTCTTT. Residues: CAWSSWRGSTEAFF.

The chain employs TRBV11-2 and TRBJ1-3; possibly TRBD1 for D (6 bases). The CDR3 contains 15 residues. Trimming shortened V by 1 base and J by 4 bases, and 11 bases separated the two germline ends. Germline V gene lookup returns CDR1 SGHAT and CDR2 FQNNGV. This CDR3 reads CASSLVPGAGNTIYF. Written as DNA, the CDR3 is TGTGCCAGCAGCTTAGTCCCAGGGGCCGGAAACACCATATATTTT. The whole variable domain, filled in from reference TRBV11-2 and TRBJ1-3, reads EAGVAQSPRYKIIEKRQSVAFWCNPISGHATLYWYQQILGQGPKLLIQFQNNGVVDDSQLPKDRFSAERLKGVDSTLKIQPAKLEDSAVYLCASSLVPGAGNTIYFGEGSWLTVV.

The chain employs TRBV12-5 and TRBJ1-4; D is undetermined. Trimming cost V 4 bases and J 7 bases, with 7 bases left between them. The CDR3 contains 12 residues. Looked up from germline, CDR1 is LGHNT and CDR2 is FRNRAP. The CDR3 reads CASGSTSEKLFF. In DNA form, the CDR3 reads TGTGCTAGTGGTTCCACCAGTGAAAAACTGTTTTTT.

This sequence joins TRBV11-2 and TRBJ2-1; 10 bases fit TRBD2. Germline-derived CDR1 and CDR2 are SGHAT and FQNNGV. The CDR3 consists of 18 residues. The V and J ends lost 4 bases and 7 bases, in that order; junction bases with no gene match: 16. The CDR3 region has the DNA TGTGCCAGCAGCTCAAACCTCTGGAGCGGGGGGGCCAGGAATGAGCAGTTCTTC. It encodes CASSSNLWSGGARNEQFF.

The chain employs TRBV5-1 and TRBJ1-4, with 7 bases that match TRBD1. The CDR3 runs 14 residues. J was trimmed by 4 bases and V by 4 bases; bases with no gene match: 4. The germline gives CDR1 SGHRS, CDR2 YFSETQ. In DNA form, the CDR3 reads TGCGCCAGCAGCCGGGACAGAATTAATGAAAAACTGTTTTTT. This codes for CASSRDRINEKLFF.